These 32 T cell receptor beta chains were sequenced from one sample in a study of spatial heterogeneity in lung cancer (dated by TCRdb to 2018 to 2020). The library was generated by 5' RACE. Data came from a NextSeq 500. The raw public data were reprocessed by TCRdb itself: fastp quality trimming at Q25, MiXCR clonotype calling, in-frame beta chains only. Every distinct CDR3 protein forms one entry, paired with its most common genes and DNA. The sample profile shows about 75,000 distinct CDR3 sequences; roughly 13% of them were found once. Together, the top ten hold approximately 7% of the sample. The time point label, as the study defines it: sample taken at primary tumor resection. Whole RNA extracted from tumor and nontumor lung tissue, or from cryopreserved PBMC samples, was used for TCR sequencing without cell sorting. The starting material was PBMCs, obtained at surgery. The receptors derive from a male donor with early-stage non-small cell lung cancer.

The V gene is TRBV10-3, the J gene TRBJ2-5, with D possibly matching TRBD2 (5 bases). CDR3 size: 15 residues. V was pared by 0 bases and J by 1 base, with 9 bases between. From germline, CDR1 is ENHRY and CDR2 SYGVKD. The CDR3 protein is CAISESKDSQETQYF. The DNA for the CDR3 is TGTGCCATCAGTGAGTCGAAGGACTCCCAAGAGACCCAGTACTTC.

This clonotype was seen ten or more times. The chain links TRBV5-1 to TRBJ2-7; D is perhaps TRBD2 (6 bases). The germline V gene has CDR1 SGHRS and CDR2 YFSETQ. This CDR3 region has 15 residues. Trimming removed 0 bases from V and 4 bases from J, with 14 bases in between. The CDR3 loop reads CASSLERENRYEQYF. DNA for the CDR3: TGCGCCAGCAGCTTGGAACGGGAGAATAGATACGAGCAGTACTTC.

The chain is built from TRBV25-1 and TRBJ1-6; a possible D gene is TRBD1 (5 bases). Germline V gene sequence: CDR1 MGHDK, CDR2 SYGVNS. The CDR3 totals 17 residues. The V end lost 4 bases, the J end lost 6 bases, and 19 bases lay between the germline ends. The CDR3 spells CASSVNPTGTPNSPLHF. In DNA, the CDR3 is TGTGCCAGCAGTGTCAACCCTACCGGGACTCCTAATTCACCCCTCCACTTT.

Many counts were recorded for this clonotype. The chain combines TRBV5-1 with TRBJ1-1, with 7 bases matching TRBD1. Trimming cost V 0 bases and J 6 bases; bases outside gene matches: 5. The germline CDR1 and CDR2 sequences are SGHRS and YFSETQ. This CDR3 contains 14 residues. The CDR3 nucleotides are TGCGCCAGCAGCTTGGAGGGGGCGTTAGCTGAAGCTTTCTTT. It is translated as CASSLEGALAEAFF.

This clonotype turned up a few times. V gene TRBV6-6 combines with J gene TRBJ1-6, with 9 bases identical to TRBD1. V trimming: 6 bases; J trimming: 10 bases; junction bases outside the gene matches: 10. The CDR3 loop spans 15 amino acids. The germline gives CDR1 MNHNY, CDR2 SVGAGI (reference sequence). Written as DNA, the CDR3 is TGTGCCAGCAGGGAACCGGGACAGGGCCCATCACCCCTCCACTTT. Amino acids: CASREPGQGPSPLHF.

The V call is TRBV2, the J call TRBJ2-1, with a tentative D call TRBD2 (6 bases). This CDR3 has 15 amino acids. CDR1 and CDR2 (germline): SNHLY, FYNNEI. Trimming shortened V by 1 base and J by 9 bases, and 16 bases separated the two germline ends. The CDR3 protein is CASSEEGLILGEQFF. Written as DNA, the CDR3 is TGTGCCAGCAGTGAAGAGGGACTGATTCTTGGTGAGCAGTTCTTC. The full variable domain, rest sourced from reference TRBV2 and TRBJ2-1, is EPEVTQTPSHQVTQMGQEVILRCVPISNHLYFYWYRQILGQKVEFLVSFYNNEISEKSEIFDDQFSVERPDGSNFTLKIRSTKLEDSAMYFCASSEEGLILGEQFFGPGTRLTVL.

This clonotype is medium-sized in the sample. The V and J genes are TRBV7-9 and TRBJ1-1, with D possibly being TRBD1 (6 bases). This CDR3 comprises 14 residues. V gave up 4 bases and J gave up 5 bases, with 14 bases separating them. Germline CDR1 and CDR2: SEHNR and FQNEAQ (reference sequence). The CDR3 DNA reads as TGTGCCAGCAGCTCAGACAGGTTAAGGACTGAAGCTTTCTTT. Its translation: CASSSDRLRTEAFF.

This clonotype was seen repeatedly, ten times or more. CDR3 loop: CASSLVWAGETYNEQFF. In DNA form, the CDR3 reads TGTGCCAGCAGCTTAGTTTGGGCAGGGGAAACCTACAATGAGCAGTTCTTC. The chain joins TRBV7-6 to TRBJ2-1, with TRBD1 as a possible D gene (6 bases). Germline V gene data show CDR1 as SGHVS and CDR2 as FNYEAQ. Trimming pared 1 base from V and 2 bases from J, leaving 15 bases between. The CDR3 runs to 17 residues.

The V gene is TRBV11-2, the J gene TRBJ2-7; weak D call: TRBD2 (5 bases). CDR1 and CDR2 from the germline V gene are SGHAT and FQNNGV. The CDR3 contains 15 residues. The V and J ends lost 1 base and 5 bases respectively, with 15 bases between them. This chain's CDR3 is CASSLGRGRVNEQYF. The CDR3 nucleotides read TGTGCCAGCAGCTTAGGACGGGGAAGGGTCAACGAGCAGTACTTC.

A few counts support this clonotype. In DNA, the CDR3 is TGTGCCAGCAGCCAACAAGAACAGGTCTATAGCTATGGCTACACCTTC. This sequence encodes CASSQQEQVYSYGYTF. This chain links TRBV3-1 with TRBJ1-2, with TRBD1 as a possible D gene (5 bases). V gave up 2 bases and J gave up 4 bases, with 17 bases separating them. CDR1 is LGHDT and CDR2 is YNNKEL in the germline V gene (reference sequence). The CDR3 is made up of 16 amino acids. Filled out from reference TRBV3-1 and TRBJ1-2, the complete variable domain reads DTAVSQTPKYLVTQMGNDKSIKCEQNLGHDTMYWYKQDSKKFLKIMFSYNNKELIINETVPNRFSPKSPDKAHLNLHINSLELGDSAVYFCASSQQEQVYSYGYTFGSGTRLTVV.

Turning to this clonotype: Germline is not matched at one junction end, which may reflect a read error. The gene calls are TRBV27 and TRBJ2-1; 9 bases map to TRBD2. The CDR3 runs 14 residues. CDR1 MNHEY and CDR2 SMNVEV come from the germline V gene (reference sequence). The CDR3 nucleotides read TGTGCCAGCACTTTAGGGACTAGCCACAATGAGCAGTTCTTC. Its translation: CASTLGTSHNEQFF.

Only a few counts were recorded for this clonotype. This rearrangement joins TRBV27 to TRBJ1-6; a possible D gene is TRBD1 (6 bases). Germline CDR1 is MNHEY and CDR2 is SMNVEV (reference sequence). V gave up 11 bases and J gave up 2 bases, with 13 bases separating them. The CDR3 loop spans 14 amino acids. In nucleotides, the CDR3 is TGTGCCTGCCGAGGGGGGCCCTATAATTCACCCCTCCACTTT. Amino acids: CACRGGPYNSPLHF.

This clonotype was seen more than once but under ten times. Written as DNA, the CDR3 is TGCGCCAGCAGCTTGTTGGGGGGCTGGGCAGATACGCAGTATTTT. As protein: CASSLLGGWADTQYF. The rearrangement links TRBV5-1 to TRBJ2-3, with D possibly called TRBD1 or TRBD2 (6 bases each). Germline V gene sequence: CDR1 SGHRS, CDR2 YFSETQ. This CDR3 is built from 15 residues. V gave up 1 base and J gave up 4 bases, with 13 bases separating them.

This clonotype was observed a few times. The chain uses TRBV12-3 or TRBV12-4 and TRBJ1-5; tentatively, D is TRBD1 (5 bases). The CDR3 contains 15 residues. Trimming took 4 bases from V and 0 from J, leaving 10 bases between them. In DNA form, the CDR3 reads TGTGCCAGCAGTTCCGCAGGGTTTAGCAATCAGCCCCAGCATTTT. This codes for CASSSAGFSNQPQHF.

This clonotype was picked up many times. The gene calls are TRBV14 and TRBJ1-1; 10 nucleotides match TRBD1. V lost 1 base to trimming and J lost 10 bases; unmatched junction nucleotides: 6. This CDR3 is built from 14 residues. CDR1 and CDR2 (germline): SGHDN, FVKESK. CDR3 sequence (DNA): TGTGCCAGCAGCCAAGTCGCGGACAGGGGGGCAGCTTTCTTT. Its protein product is CASSQVADRGAAFF.

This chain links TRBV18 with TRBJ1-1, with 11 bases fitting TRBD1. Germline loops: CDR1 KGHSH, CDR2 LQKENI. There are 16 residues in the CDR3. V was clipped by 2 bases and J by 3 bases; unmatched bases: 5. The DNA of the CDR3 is TGTGCCAGCTCACCAGGGGACAGGGGGGAGGACACTGAAGCTTTCTTT. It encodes CASSPGDRGEDTEAFF.

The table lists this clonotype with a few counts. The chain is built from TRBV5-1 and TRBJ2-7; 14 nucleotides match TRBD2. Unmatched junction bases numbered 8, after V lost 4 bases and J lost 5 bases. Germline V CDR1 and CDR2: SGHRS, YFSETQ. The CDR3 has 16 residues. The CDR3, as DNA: TGCGCCAGCAGCGCTTATGGGGGACTAGCGGGAGACGAGCAGTACTTC. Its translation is CASSAYGGLAGDEQYF.

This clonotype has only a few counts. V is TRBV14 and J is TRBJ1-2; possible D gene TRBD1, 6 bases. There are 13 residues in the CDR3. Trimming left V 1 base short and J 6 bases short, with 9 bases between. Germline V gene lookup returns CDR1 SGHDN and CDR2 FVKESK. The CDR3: CASSQGGLDGYTF. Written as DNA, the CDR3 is TGTGCCAGCAGCCAAGGGGGGCTTGATGGCTACACCTTC.

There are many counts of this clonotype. CDR3 amino acids: CSVKGYGKNIQYF. The CDR3 coding sequence is TGCAGCGTCAAGGGGTACGGCAAAAACATTCAGTACTTC. The genes are TRBV29-1 and TRBJ2-4; tentatively, D is TRBD1 (5 bases). Germline CDR1 and CDR2: SQVTM and ANQGSEA. This CDR3 has 13 amino acids. V was cut by 6 bases and J by 3 bases, with 12 bases left in between.

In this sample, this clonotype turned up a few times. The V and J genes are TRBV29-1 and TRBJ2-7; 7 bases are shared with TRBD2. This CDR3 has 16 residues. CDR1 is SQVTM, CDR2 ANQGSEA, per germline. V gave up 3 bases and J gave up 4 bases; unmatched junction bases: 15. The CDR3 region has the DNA TGCAGCGTTGACGGTAATCAGCGCGGGAGATCGTACGAGCAGTACTTC. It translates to CSVDGNQRGRSYEQYF.

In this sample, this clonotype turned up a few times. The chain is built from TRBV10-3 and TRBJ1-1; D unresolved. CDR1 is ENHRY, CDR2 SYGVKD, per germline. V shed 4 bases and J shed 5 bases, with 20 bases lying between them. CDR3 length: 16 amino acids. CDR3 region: CAISGQGAPERTEAFF. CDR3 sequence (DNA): TGTGCCATCAGTGGACAAGGAGCCCCTGAAAGAACTGAAGCTTTCTTT.

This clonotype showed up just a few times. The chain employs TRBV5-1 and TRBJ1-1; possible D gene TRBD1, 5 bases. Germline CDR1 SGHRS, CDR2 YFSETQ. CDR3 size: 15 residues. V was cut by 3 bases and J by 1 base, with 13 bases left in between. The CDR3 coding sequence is TGCGCCAGCAGCTCGCTAACGACAGCGAACACTGAAGCTTTCTTT. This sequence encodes CASSSLTTANTEAFF. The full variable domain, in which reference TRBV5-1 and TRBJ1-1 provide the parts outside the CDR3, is KAGVTQTPRYLIKTRGQQVTLSCSPISGHRSVSWYQQTPGQGLQFLFEYFSETQRNKGNFPGRFSGRQFSNSRSEMNVSTLELGDSALYLCASSSLTTANTEAFFGQGTRLTVV.

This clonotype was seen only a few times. The CDR3 bases are TGCGCCAGCGGAGCCGGGGATGAGCAGTTCTTC. Its protein product is CASGAGDEQFF. V is TRBV10-2 and J is TRBJ2-1; TRBD2 is a possible D gene (5 bases). CDR3 length: 11 amino acids. Germline V gene sequence: CDR1 WSHSY, CDR2 SAAADI. The V and J ends lost 8 bases and 8 bases respectively, with 10 bases between them.

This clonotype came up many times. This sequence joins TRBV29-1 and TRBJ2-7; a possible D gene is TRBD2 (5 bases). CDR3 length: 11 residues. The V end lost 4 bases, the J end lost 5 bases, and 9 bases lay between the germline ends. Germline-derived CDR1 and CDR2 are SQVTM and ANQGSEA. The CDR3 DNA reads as TGCAGCGTTGGGGCGGGTAACGAGCAGTACTTC. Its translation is CSVGAGNEQYF.

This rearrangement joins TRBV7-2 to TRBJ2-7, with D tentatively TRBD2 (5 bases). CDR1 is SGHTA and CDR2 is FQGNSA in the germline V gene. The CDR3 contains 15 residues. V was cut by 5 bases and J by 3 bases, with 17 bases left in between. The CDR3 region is CASSHKSLGGYEQYF. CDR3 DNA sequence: TGTGCCAGCAGCCACAAAAGTTTAGGAGGCTACGAGCAGTACTTC.

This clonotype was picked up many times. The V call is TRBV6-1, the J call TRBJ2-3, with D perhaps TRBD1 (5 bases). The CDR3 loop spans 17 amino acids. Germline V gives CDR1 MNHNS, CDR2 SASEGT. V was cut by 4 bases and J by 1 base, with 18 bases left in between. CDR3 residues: CASSAKPRVRGTDTQYF. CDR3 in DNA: TGTGCCAGCAGTGCGAAGCCAAGGGTCAGGGGCACAGATACGCAGTATTTT.

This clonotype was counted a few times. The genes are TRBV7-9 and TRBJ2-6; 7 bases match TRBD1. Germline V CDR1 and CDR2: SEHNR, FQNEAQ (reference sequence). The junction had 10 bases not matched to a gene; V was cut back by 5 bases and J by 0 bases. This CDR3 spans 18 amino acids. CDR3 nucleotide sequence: TGTGCCAGCAGCGGACTGGACAGGTTCGGCTCTGGGGCCAACGTCCTGACTTTC. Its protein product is CASSGLDRFGSGANVLTF.

The CDR3 reads CASSPLPLQSTHGYTF. The CDR3 DNA follows: TGCGCCAGCAGCCCCTTACCCTTACAGAGTACCCATGGCTACACCTTC. V usage is TRBV4-1 and J usage is TRBJ1-2; the D is unclear. The CDR3 runs to 16 residues. Germline loops: CDR1 MGHRA, CDR2 YSYEKL. V lost 4 bases, J lost 6 bases, and 21 bases lay in between.

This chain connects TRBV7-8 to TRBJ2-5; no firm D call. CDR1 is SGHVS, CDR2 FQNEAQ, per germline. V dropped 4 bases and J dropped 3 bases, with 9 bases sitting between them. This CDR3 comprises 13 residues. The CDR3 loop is CASSSPWKETQYF. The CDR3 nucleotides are TGTGCCAGCAGCTCCCCGTGGAAAGAGACCCAGTACTTC.

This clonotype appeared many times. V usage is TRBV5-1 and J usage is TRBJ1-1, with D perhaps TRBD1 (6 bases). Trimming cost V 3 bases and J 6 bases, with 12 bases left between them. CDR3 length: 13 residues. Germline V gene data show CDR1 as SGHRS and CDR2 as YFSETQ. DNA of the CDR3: TGCGCCAGCAGCTCACGACAGGTATCTGAAGCTTTCTTT. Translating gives CASSSRQVSEAFF.

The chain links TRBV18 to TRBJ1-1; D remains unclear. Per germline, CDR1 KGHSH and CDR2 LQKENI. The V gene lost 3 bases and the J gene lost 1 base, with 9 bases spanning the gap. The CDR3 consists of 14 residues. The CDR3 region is CASSPLWANTEAFF. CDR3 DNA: TGTGCCAGCTCACCCCTGTGGGCGAACACTGAAGCTTTCTTT. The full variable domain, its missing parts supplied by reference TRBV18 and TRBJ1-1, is NAGVMQNPRHLVRRRGQEARLRCSPMKGHSHVYWYRQLPEEGLKFMVYLQKENIIDESGMPKERFSAEFPKEGPSILRIQQVVRGDSAAYFCASSPLWANTEAFFGQGTRLTVV.

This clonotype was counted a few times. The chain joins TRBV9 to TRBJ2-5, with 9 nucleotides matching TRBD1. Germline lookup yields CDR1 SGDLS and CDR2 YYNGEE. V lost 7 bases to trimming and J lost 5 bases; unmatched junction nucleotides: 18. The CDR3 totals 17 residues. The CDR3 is CASGHGTGKVATETQYF. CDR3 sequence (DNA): TGTGCCAGCGGCCACGGGACAGGGAAAGTTGCCACCGAGACCCAGTACTTC. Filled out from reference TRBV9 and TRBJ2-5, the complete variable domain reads DSGVTQTPKHLITATGQRVTLRCSPRSGDLSVYWYQQSLDQGLQFLIQYYNGEERAKGNILERFSAQQFPDLHSELNLSSLELGDSALYFCASGHGTGKVATETQYFGPGTRLLVL.